This passage covers 22 T cell receptor beta chains from one sample sequenced in a study of blood T cell repertoires in COVID-19. Only in-frame clones appear in the TCRdb table, and some are missing; sequencing was by immunoSEQ multiplex PCR. This table holds 100,000 to 120,000 clones, approximately 76% found once. Input material: peripheral blood. The receptors stem from a woman between 70 and 85 years old with acute or convalescent COVID-19.

V gene TRBV6-5 combines with J gene TRBJ1-2; the D gene is possibly TRBD1 (6 bases). V lost 0 bases and J lost 4, with 9 bases in between. Germline V gene sequence: CDR1 MNHEY, CDR2 SVGAGI. The CDR3 runs 14 residues. The CDR3, as DNA: TGTGCCAGCAGTTACTCCCGGACAGTCTATGGCTACACCTTC. This sequence encodes CASSYSRTVYGYTF.

The sample holds one count of this clone. The V and J genes are TRBV2 and TRBJ1-6; D ambiguous. Per the germline V gene, CDR1 is SNHLY and CDR2 is FYNNEI. With 7 bases removed from V and 7 bases from J, the gap between germline ends came to 14 bases. CDR3 size: 14 residues. CDR3 nucleotide sequence: TGTGCCAGCAAGCCGGGTTGGGAGAATTCACCCCTCCACTTT. Residues: CASKPGWENSPLHF. The full variable domain, with the rest looked up from reference TRBV2 and TRBJ1-6, is EPEVTQTPSHQVTQMGQEVILRCVPISNHLYFYWYRQILGQKVEFLVSFYNNEISEKSEIFDDQFSVERPDGSNFTLKIRSTKLEDSAMYFCASKPGWENSPLHFGNGTRLTVT.

V gene TRBV5-1 combines with J gene TRBJ1-1; 8 bases fit TRBD1. The germline V gene has CDR1 SGHRS and CDR2 YFSETQ. J lost 1 base, V lost 7 bases, and 6 bases had no gene match. CDR3 size: 14 residues. The CDR3 here is CASGPGQANTEAFF. The CDR3, as DNA: TGCGCCAGCGGCCCGGGACAGGCGAACACTGAAGCTTTCTTT. Full variable domain (outside the CDR3, taken from reference TRBV5-1 and TRBJ1-1): KAGVTQTPRYLIKTRGQQVTLSCSPISGHRSVSWYQQTPGQGLQFLFEYFSETQRNKGNFPGRFSGRQFSNSRSEMNVSTLELGDSALYLCASGPGQANTEAFFGQGTRLTVV.

V usage is TRBV6-5 and J usage is TRBJ1-2; D might be TRBD1 (6 bases). The CDR3 is 13 amino acids. The germline V gene has CDR1 MNHEY and CDR2 SVGAGI. V lost 7 bases to trimming and J lost 2 bases, with 11 bases between them. The CDR3 DNA is TGTGCCAGCACAAGAGGACAGAACTATGGCTACACCTTC. It specifies CASTRGQNYGYTF.

This clone was counted many times. The J gene is TRBJ2-7, the V gene TRBV14; D might be TRBD2 (7 bases). The ends were cut back, 0 bases at V and 3 bases at J, with 15 bases in the middle. This CDR3 contains 16 residues. Germline values: CDR1 SGHDN, CDR2 FVKESK. The CDR3 protein is CASSQDQGGGDYEQYF. CDR3 coding DNA: TGTGCCAGCAGCCAAGATCAAGGGGGAGGGGACTACGAGCAGTACTTC.

This sequence joins TRBV25-1 and TRBJ1-2; 9 bases match TRBD1. This CDR3 contains 15 residues. Germline V CDR1 and CDR2: MGHDK, SYGVNS. V was pared by 2 bases and J by 1 base, with 2 bases of the junction left unmatched. CDR3 amino acids: CASSEKGQGNYGYTF. The DNA of the CDR3 is TGTGCCAGCAGTGAAAAGGGACAGGGTAACTATGGCTACACCTTC.

This clone was detected only once. The chain couples TRBV5-8 to TRBJ2-5, with 10 bases aligning to TRBD1. The J segment lost 4 bases and the V segment lost 4 bases, leaving 1 base of the junction unmatched. This CDR3 region has 13 residues. CDR1 is SGHTS, CDR2 YDEGEE, per germline. Written as DNA, the CDR3 is TGTGCCAGCAGCAGGGACAGGGGAGAGACCCAGTACTTC. This sequence encodes CASSRDRGETQYF. The full variable domain, completed using reference TRBV5-8 and TRBJ2-5, is EAGVTQSPTHLIKTRGQQATLRCSPISGHTSVYWYQQALGLGLQFLLWYDEGEERNRGNFPPRFSGRQFPNYSSELNVNALELEDSALYLCASSRDRGETQYFGPGTRLLVL.

V and J are TRBV18 and TRBJ2-1; D may be TRBD2 (6 bases). CDR1 and CDR2 from the germline V gene are KGHSH and LQKENI. With 3 bases removed from V and 6 bases from J, the gap between germline ends came to 9 bases. This CDR3 has 13 residues. The CDR3, as DNA: TGTGCCAGCTCACCGACTAGATCCAATGAGCAGTTCTTC. Protein: CASSPTRSNEQFF.

The CDR3 DNA is TGTGCCAGCAGCCAAGTAGCGGGGGTCCAAGAGACCCAGTACTTC. Protein sequence: CASSQVAGVQETQYF. The genes are TRBV3-1 (or the pseudogene TRBV3-2) and TRBJ2-5; 9 bases map to TRBD2. Looked up from germline, CDR1 is LGHDT and CDR2 is YNNKEL (reference sequence). Trimming removed 1 base from V and 1 base from J; junction bases left unmatched: 1. This CDR3 is built from 15 residues.

The chain employs TRBV9 and TRBJ1-6, with D possibly matching TRBD1 (6 bases). The CDR3 contains 17 residues. Germline V lookup: CDR1 SGDLS, CDR2 YYNGEE. Trimming removed 2 bases from V and 7 bases from J, with 19 bases in between. The CDR3 DNA follows: TGTGCCAGCAGCGTGGTCCAGGGGCCCCCTTTCAATTCACCCCTCCACTTT. Protein sequence: CASSVVQGPPFNSPLHF.

This clone was counted only a few times. This chain joins TRBV7-2 and TRBJ1-2; 8 bases line up with TRBD1. This CDR3 contains 15 residues. Per germline, CDR1 SGHTA and CDR2 FQGNSA. V gave up 5 bases and J gave up 3 bases; unmatched junction bases: 8. CDR3 in amino acids: CASSTGQGVDYGYTF. In DNA form, the CDR3 reads TGTGCCAGCAGCACCGGACAGGGTGTAGACTATGGCTACACCTTC.

This clone was picked up a small number of times. The genes are TRBV18 and TRBJ2-1; D ambiguous. The CDR3 totals 13 residues. Trimming cost V 5 bases and J 7 bases, with 12 bases left between them. The germline V gene encodes CDR1 KGHSH and CDR2 LQKENI. The CDR3 spells CASSSRIGNEQFF. CDR3 DNA sequence: TGTGCCAGCTCAAGCAGGATCGGTAATGAGCAGTTCTTC.

The rearrangement joins TRBV6-5 to TRBJ2-3; 8 positions agree with TRBD1. V gave up 5 bases and J gave up 0 bases; unmatched junction bases: 4. This CDR3 is built from 15 residues. Germline CDR1 reads MNHEY; CDR2 reads SVGAGI. CDR3 DNA sequence: TGTGCCAGCAGTCAGGACAGGGCTAGCACAGATACGCAGTATTTT. Translating gives CASSQDRASTDTQYF.

This clone has more than one count but fewer than ten. J is TRBJ1-4 and V is TRBV6-5; TRBD1 matches 7 bases. With 10 bases clipped from V and 8 bases from J, the junction kept 13 bases outside the gene matches. The V gene's germline CDR1 is MNHEY and CDR2 SVGAGI. The CDR3 has 14 amino acids. CDR3 region: CATKAGQASEKLFF. CDR3 nucleotides: TGTGCCACCAAAGCTGGACAGGCTTCGGAAAAACTGTTTTTT.

The V and J genes are TRBV3-1 (or the pseudogene TRBV3-2) and TRBJ1-3; 10 nucleotides match TRBD1. From germline, CDR1 is LGHDT and CDR2 YNNKEL (reference sequence). This CDR3 spans 13 amino acids. Unmatched junction bases numbered 1, after V lost 4 bases and J lost 7 bases. The CDR3 region is CASSPGQGNTIYF. The DNA for the CDR3 is TGTGCCAGCAGCCCGGGACAGGGGAACACCATATATTTT.

The gene calls are TRBV5-1 and TRBJ2-5; 8 nucleotides agree with TRBD2. The V gene's germline CDR1 is SGHRS and CDR2 YFSETQ. This CDR3 comprises 16 residues. Unmatched junction bases numbered 8, after V lost 0 bases and J lost 4 bases. This CDR3 is CASSLAGGAVGETQYF. The CDR3, as DNA: TGCGCCAGCAGCTTGGCCGGGGGGGCTGTGGGAGAGACCCAGTACTTC.

The chain couples TRBV2 to TRBJ1-2; the D is unclear. The CDR3 contains 13 residues. CDR1 is SNHLY, CDR2 FYNNEI, per germline. With 6 bases removed from V and 3 bases from J, the gap between germline ends came to 11 bases. The CDR3 reads CASRVATDYGYTF. The DNA for the CDR3 is TGTGCCAGCAGGGTGGCCACCGACTATGGCTACACCTTC.

The chain links TRBV5-1 to TRBJ1-5; no reliable D call. Germline lookup yields CDR1 SGHRS and CDR2 YFSETQ. V was trimmed by 0 bases and J by 2 bases, leaving 9 bases between them. This CDR3 has 15 amino acids. CDR3 sequence: CASSLGGWGNQPQHF. In nucleotides, the CDR3 is TGCGCCAGCAGCTTGGGAGGGTGGGGCAATCAGCCCCAGCATTTT.

This clone was counted a single time. J is TRBJ2-4 and V is TRBV4-1; TRBD1 agrees at 7 bases. Germline V CDR1 and CDR2: MGHRA, YSYEKL. The CDR3 spans 14 residues. Trimming at V came to 0 bases and at J to 9 bases, leaving 5 bases not matched to a gene. The CDR3 is CASSQEGGNSIQYF. The CDR3 nucleotides read TGCGCCAGCAGCCAAGAAGGGGGCAACAGCATTCAGTACTTC.

There are a few counts of this clone. CDR3 in DNA: TGTGCCAGCACCCGACAGCCCCCGTCCAATAATTCACCCCTCCACTTT. As protein: CASTRQPPSNNSPLHF. The gene calls are TRBV7-9 and TRBJ1-6; tentatively, D is TRBD1 (5 bases). The CDR3 spans 16 residues. Germline assignment: CDR1 SEHNR and CDR2 FQNEAQ (reference sequence). V lost 7 bases, J lost 5 bases, and 18 bases lay in between.

This clone occurred once. This chain links TRBV7-2 with TRBJ1-5; no firm D call. Germline V gene data show CDR1 as SGHTA and CDR2 as FQGNSA. V was shortened by 5 bases and J by 4 bases, with 9 bases between the two germline ends. This CDR3 is built from 13 residues. CDR3 region: CASSRTNNQPQHF. In DNA, the CDR3 is TGTGCCAGCAGCCGTACTAATAATCAGCCCCAGCATTTT.

This chain uses TRBV3-1 (or the pseudogene TRBV3-2) with TRBJ1-4; D gene unclear. The CDR3 is 14 residues long. The V end was cut by 6 bases, the J end by 5 bases, with 13 bases between. The germline V gene has CDR1 LGHDT and CDR2 YNNKEL (reference sequence). CDR3: CASSTRVGNEKLFF. The CDR3 DNA reads TGTGCCAGCAGTACGAGGGTTGGGAATGAAAAACTGTTTTTT.